This T cell receptor (beta chain) was observed in a study of cytomegalovirus exposure and HLA in healthy donors. The CDR3 consists of 15 residues. Trimming took off 5 bases at V and 1 base at J, with 14 bases between the two ends. Germline CDR1 reads SEHNR; CDR2 reads FQNEAQ (reference sequence). The assay was immunoSEQ multiplex PCR, and TCRdb's table has in-frame clones only and misses some. The data hold 45,000 to 70,000 clones, with over 85% observed a single time. This chain joins TRBV7-9 and TRBJ1-1; D unresolved. This clonotype originated in a young woman in good health and CMV-seronegative. The sequenced material came from PBMCs. CDR3 loop: CASSPWAPSNTEAFF. CDR3 DNA sequence: TGTGCCAGCAGCCCATGGGCCCCCTCGAACACTGAAGCTTTCTTT.